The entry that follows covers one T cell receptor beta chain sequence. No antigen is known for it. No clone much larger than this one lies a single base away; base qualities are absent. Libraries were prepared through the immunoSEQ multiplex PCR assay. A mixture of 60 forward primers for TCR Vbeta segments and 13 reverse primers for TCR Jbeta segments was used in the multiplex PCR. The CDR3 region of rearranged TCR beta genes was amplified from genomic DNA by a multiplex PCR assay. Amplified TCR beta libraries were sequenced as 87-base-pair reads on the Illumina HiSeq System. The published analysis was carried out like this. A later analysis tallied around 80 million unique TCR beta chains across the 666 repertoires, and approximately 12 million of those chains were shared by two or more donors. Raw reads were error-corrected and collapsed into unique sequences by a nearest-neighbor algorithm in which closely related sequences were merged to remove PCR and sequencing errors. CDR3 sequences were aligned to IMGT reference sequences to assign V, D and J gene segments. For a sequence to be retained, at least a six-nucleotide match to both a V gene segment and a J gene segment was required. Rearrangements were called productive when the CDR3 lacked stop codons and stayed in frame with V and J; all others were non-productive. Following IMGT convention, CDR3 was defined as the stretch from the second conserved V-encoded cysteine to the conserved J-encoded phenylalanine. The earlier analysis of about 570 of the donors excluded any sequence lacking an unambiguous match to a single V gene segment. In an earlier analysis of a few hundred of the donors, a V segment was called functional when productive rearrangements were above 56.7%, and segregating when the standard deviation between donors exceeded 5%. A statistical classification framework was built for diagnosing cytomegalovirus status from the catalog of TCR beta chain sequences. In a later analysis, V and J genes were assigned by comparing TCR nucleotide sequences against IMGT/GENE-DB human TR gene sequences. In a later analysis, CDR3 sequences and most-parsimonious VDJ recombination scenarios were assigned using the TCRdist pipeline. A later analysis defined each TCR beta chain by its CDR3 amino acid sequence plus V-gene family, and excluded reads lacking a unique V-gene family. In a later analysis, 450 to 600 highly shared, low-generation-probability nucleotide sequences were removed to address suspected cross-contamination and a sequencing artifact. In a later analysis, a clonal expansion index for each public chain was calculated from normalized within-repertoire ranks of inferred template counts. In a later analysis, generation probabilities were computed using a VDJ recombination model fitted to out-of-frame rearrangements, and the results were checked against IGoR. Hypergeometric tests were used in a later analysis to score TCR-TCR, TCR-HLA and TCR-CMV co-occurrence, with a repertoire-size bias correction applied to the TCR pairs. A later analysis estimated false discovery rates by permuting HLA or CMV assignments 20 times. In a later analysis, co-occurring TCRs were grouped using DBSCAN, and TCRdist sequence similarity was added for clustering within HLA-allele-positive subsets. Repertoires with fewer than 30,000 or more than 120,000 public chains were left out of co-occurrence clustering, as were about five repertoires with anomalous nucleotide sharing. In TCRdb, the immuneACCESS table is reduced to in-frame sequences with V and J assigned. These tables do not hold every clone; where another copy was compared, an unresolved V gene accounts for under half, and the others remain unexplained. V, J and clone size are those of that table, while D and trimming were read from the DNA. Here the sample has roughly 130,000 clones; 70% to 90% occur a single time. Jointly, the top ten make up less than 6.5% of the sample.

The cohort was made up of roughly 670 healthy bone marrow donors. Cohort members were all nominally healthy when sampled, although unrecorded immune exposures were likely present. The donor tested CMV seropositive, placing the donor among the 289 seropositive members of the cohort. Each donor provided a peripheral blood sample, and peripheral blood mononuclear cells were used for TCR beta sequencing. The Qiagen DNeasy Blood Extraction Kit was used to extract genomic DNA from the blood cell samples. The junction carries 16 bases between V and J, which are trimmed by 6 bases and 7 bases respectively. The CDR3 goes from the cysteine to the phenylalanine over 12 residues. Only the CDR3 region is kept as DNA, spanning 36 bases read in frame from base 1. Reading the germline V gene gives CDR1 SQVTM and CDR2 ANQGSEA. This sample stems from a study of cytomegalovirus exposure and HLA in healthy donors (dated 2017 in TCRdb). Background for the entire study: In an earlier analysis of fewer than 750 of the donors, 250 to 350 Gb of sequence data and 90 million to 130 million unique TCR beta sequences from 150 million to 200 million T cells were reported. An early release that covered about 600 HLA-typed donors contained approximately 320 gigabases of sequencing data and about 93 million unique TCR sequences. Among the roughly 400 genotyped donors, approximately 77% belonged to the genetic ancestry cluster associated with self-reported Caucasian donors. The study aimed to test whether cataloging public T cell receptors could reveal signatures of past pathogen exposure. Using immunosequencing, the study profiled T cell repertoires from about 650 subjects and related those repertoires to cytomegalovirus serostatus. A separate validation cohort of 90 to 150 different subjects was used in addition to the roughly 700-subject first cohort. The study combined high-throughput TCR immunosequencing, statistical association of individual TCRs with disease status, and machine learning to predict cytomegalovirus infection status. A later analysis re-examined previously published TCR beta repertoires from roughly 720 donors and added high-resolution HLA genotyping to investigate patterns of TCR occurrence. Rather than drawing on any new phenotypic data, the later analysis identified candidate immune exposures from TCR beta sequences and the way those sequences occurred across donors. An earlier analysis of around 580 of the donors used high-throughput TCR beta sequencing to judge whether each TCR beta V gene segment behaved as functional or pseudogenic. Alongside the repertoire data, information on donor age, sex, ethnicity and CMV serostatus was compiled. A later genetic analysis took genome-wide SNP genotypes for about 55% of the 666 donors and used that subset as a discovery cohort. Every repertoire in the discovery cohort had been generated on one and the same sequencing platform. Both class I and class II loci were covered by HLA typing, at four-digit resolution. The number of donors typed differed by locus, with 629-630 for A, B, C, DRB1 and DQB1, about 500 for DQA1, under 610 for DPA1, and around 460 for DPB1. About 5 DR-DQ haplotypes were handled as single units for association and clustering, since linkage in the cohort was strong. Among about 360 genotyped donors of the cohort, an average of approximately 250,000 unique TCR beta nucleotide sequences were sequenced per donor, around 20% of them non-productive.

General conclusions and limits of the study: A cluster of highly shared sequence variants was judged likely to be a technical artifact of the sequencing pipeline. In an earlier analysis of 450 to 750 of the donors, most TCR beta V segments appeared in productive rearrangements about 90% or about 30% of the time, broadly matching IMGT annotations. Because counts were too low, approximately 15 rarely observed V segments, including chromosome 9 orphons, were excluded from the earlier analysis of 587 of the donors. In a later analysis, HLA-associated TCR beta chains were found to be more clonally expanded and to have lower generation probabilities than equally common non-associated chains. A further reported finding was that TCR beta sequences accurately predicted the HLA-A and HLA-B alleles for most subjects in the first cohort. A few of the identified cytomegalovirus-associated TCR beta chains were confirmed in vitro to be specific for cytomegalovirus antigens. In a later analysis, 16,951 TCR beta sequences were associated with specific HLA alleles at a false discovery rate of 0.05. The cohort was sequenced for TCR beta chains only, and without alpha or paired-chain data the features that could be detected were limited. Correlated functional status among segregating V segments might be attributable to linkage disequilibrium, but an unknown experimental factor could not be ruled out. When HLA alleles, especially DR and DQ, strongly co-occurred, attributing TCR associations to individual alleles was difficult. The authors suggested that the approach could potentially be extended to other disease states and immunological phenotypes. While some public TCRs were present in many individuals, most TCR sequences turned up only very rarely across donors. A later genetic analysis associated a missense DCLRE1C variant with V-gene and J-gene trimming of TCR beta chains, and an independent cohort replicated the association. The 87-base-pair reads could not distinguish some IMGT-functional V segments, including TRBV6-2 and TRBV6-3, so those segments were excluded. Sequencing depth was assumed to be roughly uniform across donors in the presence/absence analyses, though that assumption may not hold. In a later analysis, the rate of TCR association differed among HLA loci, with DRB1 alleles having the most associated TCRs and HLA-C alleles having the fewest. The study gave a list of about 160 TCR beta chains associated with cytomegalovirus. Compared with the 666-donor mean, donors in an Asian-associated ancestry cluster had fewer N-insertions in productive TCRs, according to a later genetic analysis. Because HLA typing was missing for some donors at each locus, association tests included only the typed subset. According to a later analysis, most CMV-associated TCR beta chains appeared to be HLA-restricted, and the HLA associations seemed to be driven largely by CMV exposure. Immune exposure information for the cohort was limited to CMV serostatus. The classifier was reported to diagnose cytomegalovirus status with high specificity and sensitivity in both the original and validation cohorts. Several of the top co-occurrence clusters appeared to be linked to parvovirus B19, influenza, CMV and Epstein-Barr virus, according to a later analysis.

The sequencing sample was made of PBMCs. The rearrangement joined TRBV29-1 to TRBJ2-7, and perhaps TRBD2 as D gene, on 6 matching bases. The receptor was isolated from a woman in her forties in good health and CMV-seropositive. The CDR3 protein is CSVVADVSEQYF. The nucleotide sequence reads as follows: TGCAGCGTAGTAGCGGACGTGTCTGAGCAGTACTTC.